The 18 T cell receptor beta chains below come from one sample, sequenced in a study of T cell responses to AZD1222 COVID-19 vaccine. The table came from immunoSEQ multiplex PCR; TCRdb's copy has only in-frame clones and leaves some out. Among 160,000 or so clones listed, 70% to 90% were seen once. The sequences come from peripheral blood, collected after recovery from COVID-19. Receptors originate from an adult who had recovered from COVID-19.

This chain connects TRBV27 to TRBJ1-2; no definite D call. The CDR3 contains 14 residues. Trimming cost V 0 bases and J 2 bases, with 7 bases left between them. Germline V gene sequence: CDR1 MNHEY, CDR2 SMNVEV (reference sequence). CDR3: CASSLSSLNYGYTF. The CDR3 region has the DNA TGTGCCAGCAGTTTATCCTCCCTCAACTATGGCTACACCTTC.

CDR3 residues: CASSQLGGFYGYTF. In DNA, the CDR3 is TGTGCCAGCAGCCAACTAGGGGGATTCTATGGCTACACCTTC. The rearrangement uses TRBV3-1 (or the pseudogene TRBV3-2) and TRBJ1-2, with a weak D call TRBD1 (6 bases). Per the germline V gene, CDR1 is LGHDT and CDR2 is YNNKEL (reference sequence). V lost 2 bases, J lost 4 bases, and 11 bases lay in between. The CDR3 sequence is 14 residues long.

The V gene is TRBV11-2, the J gene TRBJ2-7; 12 bases agree with TRBD1. In germline, CDR1 is SGHAT, CDR2 FQNNGV. The CDR3 has 15 residues. The ends lost 10 bases at V and 5 bases at J; junction bases unmatched: 12. CDR3 nucleotide sequence: TGTGCCACCAACCAGGGGGACAGGGGGCTGCACGAGCAGTACTTC. This codes for CATNQGDRGLHEQYF.

This clone was found once. The chain combines TRBV25-1 with TRBJ2-1; 8 nucleotides agree with TRBD2. The V gene end was trimmed by 0 bases and the J gene end by 2 bases; junction bases not matched to a gene: 3. The CDR3 has 16 amino acids. The germline V gene has CDR1 MGHDK and CDR2 SYGVNS. The CDR3 region is CASSEYAAGAYNEQFF. CDR3 in DNA: TGTGCCAGCAGTGAATATGCAGCGGGGGCCTACAATGAGCAGTTCTTC.

This chain uses TRBV6-5 with TRBJ2-7; 7 positions agree with TRBD1. This CDR3 has 15 residues. V shed 6 bases, J shed 0 bases, and the junction held 8 bases outside the gene matches. CDR1 is MNHEY and CDR2 is SVGAGI in the germline V gene. In DNA, the CDR3 is TGTGCCAGCAGGCTGAACTGGGACAGCTCCTACGAGCAGTACTTC. Its translation: CASRLNWDSSYEQYF.

This chain joins TRBV24-1 and TRBJ2-2; 7 bases are shared with TRBD1. The CDR3 has 16 amino acids. CDR1 is KGHDR, CDR2 SFDVKD, per germline. Trimming removed 3 bases from V and 5 bases from J; junction bases left unmatched: 8. CDR3 nucleotides: TGTGCCACCAGTGATCCTCCCCTGACAGGGACCGGGGAGCTGTTTTTT. It specifies CATSDPPLTGTGELFF.

V gene TRBV29-1 combines with J gene TRBJ2-3, with D possibly matching TRBD2 (6 bases). The V and J ends lost 0 bases and 5 bases respectively, with 12 bases between them. The germline V gene encodes CDR1 SQVTM and CDR2 ANQGSEA. The CDR3 loop spans 14 amino acids. In DNA, the CDR3 is TGCAGCGTTGAAGAGGGGACTGCGGGAGATACGCAGTATTTT. It is translated as CSVEEGTAGDTQYF.

The gene calls are TRBV5-1 and TRBJ1-1, with unresolved D. V was clipped by 6 bases and J by 2 bases, with 14 bases between them. The CDR3 consists of 14 residues. Germline V gene data show CDR1 as SGHRS and CDR2 as YFSETQ. CDR3 DNA: TGCGCCAGCACTATCGGGAGCGCTAACACTGAAGCTTTCTTT. It is translated as CASTIGSANTEAFF.

The chain uses TRBV9 and TRBJ2-3; maybe TRBD2 (6 bases). This CDR3 comprises 16 residues. The V end lost 0 bases, the J end lost 0 bases, and 11 bases lay between the germline ends. Germline V lookup: CDR1 SGDLS, CDR2 YYNGEE. The CDR3 region is CASSVDGGTSTDTQYF. The CDR3 nucleotides read TGTGCCAGCAGCGTAGACGGCGGGACTAGCACAGATACGCAGTATTTT.

The rearrangement uses TRBV5-8 and TRBJ2-2; 13 bases agree with TRBD2. CDR1 and CDR2 from the germline V gene are SGHTS and YDEGEE. CDR3 length: 15 amino acids. V lost 5 bases and J lost 9; bases outside the gene matches: 7. CDR3 sequence (DNA): TGTGCCAGCAGTTTCCGACTAGCGGGGGGAAGGGAGCTGTTTTTT. Translated: CASSFRLAGGRELFF.

The V and J genes are TRBV9 and TRBJ1-6, with TRBD1 matching over 9 bases. V dropped 3 bases and J dropped 7; count of bases not matched to a gene: 5. This CDR3 region has 15 residues. The germline CDR1 and CDR2 sequences are SGDLS and YYNGEE. The CDR3 region is CASSEGQGQNSPLHF. The DNA of the CDR3 is TGTGCCAGCAGCGAAGGACAGGGGCAAAATTCACCCCTCCACTTT.

This sequence joins TRBV5-1 and TRBJ2-1; 8 bases align to TRBD2. This CDR3 has 16 residues. In germline, CDR1 is SGHRS, CDR2 YFSETQ. The V gene end was trimmed by 1 base and the J gene end by 3 bases; junction bases not matched to a gene: 6. CDR3 sequence: CASSLQTGTSYNEQFF. The DNA for the CDR3 is TGCGCCAGCAGCTTGCAAACCGGGACTAGCTACAATGAGCAGTTCTTC.

This clone was counted a single time. The V gene is TRBV10-1, the J gene TRBJ2-3; 7 bases line up with TRBD2. V gave up 3 bases and J gave up 10 bases; unmatched junction bases: 10. Germline loops: CDR1 WNHNN, CDR2 SYGVQD (reference sequence). This CDR3 contains 14 residues. The CDR3 sequence: CASSDWRELGAQYF. The CDR3, as DNA: TGCGCCAGCAGTGATTGGCGGGAGTTAGGAGCGCAGTATTTT.

The chain carries TRBV18 and TRBJ1-4, with 7 bases aligning to TRBD1. The junction had 7 bases not matched to a gene; V was cut back by 4 bases and J by 8 bases. The CDR3 extends over 14 amino acids. From germline, CDR1 is KGHSH and CDR2 LQKENI. CDR3: CASSHRGEGEKLFF. The CDR3 nucleotides read TGTGCCAGCTCACACAGGGGTGAAGGAGAAAAACTGTTTTTT. Together with reference TRBV18 and TRBJ1-4, the CDR3 gives the full variable domain: NAGVMQNPRHLVRRRGQEARLRCSPMKGHSHVYWYRQLPEEGLKFMVYLQKENIIDESGMPKERFSAEFPKEGPSILRIQQVVRGDSAAYFCASSHRGEGEKLFFGSGTQLSVL.

Only one count was recorded for this clone. The chain carries TRBV2 and TRBJ1-6, with D unresolved. From germline, CDR1 is SNHLY and CDR2 FYNNEI. V lost 4 bases and J 6 bases, leaving 7 bases between the germline ends. This CDR3 contains 13 residues. The CDR3 sequence: CASSAGFNSPLHF. CDR3 in DNA: TGTGCCAGCAGTGCGGGTTTTAATTCACCCCTCCACTTT.

The chain employs TRBV27 and TRBJ2-7; maybe TRBD1 (6 bases). Trimming left V 5 bases short and J 4 bases short, with 24 bases between. The V gene's germline CDR1 is MNHEY and CDR2 SMNVEV (reference sequence). CDR3 length equals 17 residues. As DNA, the CDR3 is TGTGCCAGCAGTCCAACACGTGGAGTACAGGGTGTTTACGAGCAGTACTTC. It encodes CASSPTRGVQGVYEQYF.

This chain uses TRBV3-1 (or the pseudogene TRBV3-2) with TRBJ1-2; weak D call: TRBD1 (6 bases). Germline V gives CDR1 LGHDT, CDR2 YNNKEL (reference sequence). The CDR3 has 14 amino acids. Trimming stripped 2 bases from V and 7 bases from J, with 14 bases between. The CDR3 coding sequence is TGTGCCAGCAGCCAACCGAGGGGGGAGGGTGGCTACACCTTC. It encodes CASSQPRGEGGYTF.

This chain connects TRBV3-1 (or the pseudogene TRBV3-2) to TRBJ1-4; D is ambiguous. With 5 bases removed from V and 0 bases from J, the gap between germline ends came to 10 bases. Germline CDR1 and CDR2: LGHDT and YNNKEL (reference sequence). This CDR3 region has 15 residues. Written as DNA, the CDR3 is TGTGCCAGCAGCTCCCGTGGAGCAACTAATGAAAAACTGTTTTTT. Protein product: CASSSRGATNEKLFF.